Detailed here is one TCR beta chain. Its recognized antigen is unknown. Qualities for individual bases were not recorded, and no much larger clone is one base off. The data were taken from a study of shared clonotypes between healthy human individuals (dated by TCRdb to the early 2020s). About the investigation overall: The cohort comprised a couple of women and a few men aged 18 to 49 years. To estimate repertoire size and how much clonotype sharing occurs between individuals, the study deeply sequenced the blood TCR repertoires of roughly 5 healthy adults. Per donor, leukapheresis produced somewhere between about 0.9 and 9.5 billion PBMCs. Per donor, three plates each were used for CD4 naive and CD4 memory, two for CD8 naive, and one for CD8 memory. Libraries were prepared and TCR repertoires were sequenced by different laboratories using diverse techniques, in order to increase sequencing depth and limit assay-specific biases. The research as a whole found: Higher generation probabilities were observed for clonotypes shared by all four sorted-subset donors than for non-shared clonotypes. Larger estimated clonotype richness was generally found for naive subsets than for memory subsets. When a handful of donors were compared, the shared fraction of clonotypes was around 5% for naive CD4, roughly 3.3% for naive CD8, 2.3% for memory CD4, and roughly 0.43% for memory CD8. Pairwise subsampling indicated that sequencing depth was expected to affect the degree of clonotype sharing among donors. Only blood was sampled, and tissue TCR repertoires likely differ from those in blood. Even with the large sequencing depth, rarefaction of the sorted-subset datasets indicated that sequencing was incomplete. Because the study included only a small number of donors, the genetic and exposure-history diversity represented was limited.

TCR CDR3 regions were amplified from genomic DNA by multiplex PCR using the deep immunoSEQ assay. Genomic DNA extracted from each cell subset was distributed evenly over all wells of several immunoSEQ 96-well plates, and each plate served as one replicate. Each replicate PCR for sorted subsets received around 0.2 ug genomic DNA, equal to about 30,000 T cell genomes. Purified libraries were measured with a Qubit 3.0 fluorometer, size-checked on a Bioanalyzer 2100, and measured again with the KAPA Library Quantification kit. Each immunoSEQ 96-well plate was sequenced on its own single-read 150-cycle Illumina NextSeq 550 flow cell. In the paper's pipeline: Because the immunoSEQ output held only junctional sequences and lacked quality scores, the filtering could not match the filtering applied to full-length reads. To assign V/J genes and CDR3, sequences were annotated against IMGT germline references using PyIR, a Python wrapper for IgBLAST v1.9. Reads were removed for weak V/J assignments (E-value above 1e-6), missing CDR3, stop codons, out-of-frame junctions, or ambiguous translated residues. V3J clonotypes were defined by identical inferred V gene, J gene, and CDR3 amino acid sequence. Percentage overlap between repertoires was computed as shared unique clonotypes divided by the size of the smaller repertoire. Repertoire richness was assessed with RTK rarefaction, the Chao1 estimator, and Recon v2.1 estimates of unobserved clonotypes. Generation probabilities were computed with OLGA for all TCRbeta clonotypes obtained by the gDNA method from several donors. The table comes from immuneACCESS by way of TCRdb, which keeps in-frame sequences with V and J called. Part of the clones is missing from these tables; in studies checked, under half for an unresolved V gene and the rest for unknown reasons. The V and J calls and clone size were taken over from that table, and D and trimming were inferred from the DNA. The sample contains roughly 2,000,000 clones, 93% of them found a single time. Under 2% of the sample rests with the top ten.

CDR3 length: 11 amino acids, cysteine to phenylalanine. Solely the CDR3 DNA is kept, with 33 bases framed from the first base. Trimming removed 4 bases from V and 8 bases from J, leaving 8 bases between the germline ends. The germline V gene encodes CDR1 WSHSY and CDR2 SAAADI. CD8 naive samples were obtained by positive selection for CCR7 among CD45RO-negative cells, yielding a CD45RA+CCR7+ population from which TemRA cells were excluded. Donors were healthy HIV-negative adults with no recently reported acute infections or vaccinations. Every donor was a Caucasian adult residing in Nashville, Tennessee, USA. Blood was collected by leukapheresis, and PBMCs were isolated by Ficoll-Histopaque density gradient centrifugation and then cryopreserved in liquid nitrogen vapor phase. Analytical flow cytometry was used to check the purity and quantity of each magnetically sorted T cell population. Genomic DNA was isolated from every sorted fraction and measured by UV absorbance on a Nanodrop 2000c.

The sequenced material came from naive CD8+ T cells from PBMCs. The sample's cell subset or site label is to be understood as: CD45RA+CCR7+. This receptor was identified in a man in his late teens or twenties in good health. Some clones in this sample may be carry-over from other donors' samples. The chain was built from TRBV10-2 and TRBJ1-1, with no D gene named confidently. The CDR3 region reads CASSVAGEAFF. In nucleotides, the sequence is TGCGCCAGCAGTGTTGCGGGGGAAGCTTTCTTT.